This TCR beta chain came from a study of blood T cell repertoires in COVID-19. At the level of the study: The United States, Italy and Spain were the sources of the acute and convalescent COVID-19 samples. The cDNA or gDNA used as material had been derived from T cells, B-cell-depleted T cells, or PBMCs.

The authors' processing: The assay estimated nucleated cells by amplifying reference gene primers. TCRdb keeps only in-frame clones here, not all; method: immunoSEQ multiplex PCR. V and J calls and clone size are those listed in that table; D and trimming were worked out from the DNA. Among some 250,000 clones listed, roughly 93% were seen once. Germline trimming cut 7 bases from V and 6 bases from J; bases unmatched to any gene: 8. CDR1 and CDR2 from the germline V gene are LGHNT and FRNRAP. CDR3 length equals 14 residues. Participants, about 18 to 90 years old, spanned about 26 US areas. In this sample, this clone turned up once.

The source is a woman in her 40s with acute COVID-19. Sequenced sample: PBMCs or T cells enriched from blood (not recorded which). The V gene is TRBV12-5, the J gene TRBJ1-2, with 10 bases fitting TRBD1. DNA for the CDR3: TGTGCTAGTGCCCGACAGGGGGCTCTGGATGGCTACACCTTC. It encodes CASARQGALDGYTF.